The 4 T cell receptor beta chains given below trace back to one sample, sequenced in a study of blood T cell repertoires in COVID-19. This table comes from immunoSEQ multiplex PCR, and its TCRdb copy is limited to in-frame clones, with some not included. The table lists about 120,000 clones, almost 90% of them singletons. Source material: peripheral blood. Receptor source: a woman in her sixties with COVID-19, enrolled during active disease.

V and J are TRBV19 and TRBJ2-3; the D is unclear. The length of the CDR3 is 13 residues. The ends were cut back, 7 bases at V and 2 bases at J, with 10 bases in the middle. CDR1 and CDR2 from the germline V gene are LNHDA and SQIVND (reference sequence). CDR3 bases: TGTGCCAGTACCCCGAGGATCACAGATACGCAGTATTTT. It translates to CASTPRITDTQYF.

The rearrangement uses TRBV3-1 (or the pseudogene TRBV3-2) and TRBJ2-1; 10 bases fit TRBD2. V shed 0 bases, J shed 7 bases, and the junction held 6 bases outside the gene matches. CDR1 is LGHDT, CDR2 YNNKEL, per germline (reference sequence). This CDR3 is built from 16 residues. In DNA form, the CDR3 reads TGTGCCAGCAGCCAAGATATCAGCGGGGGGGCGAATGAGCAGTTCTTC. Protein sequence: CASSQDISGGANEQFF.

The chain couples TRBV19 to TRBJ2-7, with D unclear. Germline lookup yields CDR1 LNHDA and CDR2 SQIVND (reference sequence). The length of the CDR3 is 14 residues. V shed 6 bases and J shed 4 bases, with 16 bases lying between them. This CDR3 is CASSPQRAAYEQYF. CDR3 nucleotide sequence: TGTGCCAGTAGCCCCCAAAGAGCCGCGTACGAGCAGTACTTC.

V gene TRBV3-1 (or the pseudogene TRBV3-2) combines with J gene TRBJ1-2; 7 bases map to TRBD1. This CDR3 spans 17 amino acids. Germline-derived CDR1 and CDR2 are LGHDT and YNNKEL (reference sequence). The ends lost 2 bases at V and 2 bases at J; junction bases unmatched: 11. DNA for the CDR3: TGTGCCAGCAGCCAACAAACTTGGGGACAGCCCAACTATGGCTACACCTTC. The encoded protein is CASSQQTWGQPNYGYTF.